Shown below are 21 T cell receptor beta chains from a single sample sequenced in a study of human T cells and chemical hapten exposure. Specified time point: pre-sensitization, week 0. Treatment defined: therapeutic diphenylcyclopropenone sensitization with weekly scalp DPC. Via MiXCR, TCRdb re-called the RACE reads, giving one row per CDR3 protein. The sample lists more than 100,000 distinct CDR3 sequences; approximately 13% were seen once. This sample comprised whole blood, obtained in connection with sensitization to the hapten diphenylcyclopropenone (DPC). The receptors come from a woman under 30 with alopecia areata. Some clones in this sample may be carry-over from other donors' samples.

This clonotype was counted between two and nine times. The chain has TRBV29-1 and TRBJ2-1, with unresolved D. Trimming took 0 bases from V and 7 from J, leaving 19 bases between them. Germline V gene data show CDR1 as SQVTM and CDR2 as ANQGSEA. This CDR3 region has 16 residues. In DNA, the CDR3 is TGCAGCGTTGAAGATCTCCCGAGACTGGAAAAGAATGAGCAGTTCTTC. This codes for CSVEDLPRLEKNEQFF.

The chain has TRBV7-9 and TRBJ2-6, with D possibly being TRBD1 (5 bases). Germline V CDR1 and CDR2: SEHNR, FQNEAQ (reference sequence). Trimming cost V 2 bases and J 4 bases, with 12 bases left between them. CDR3 size: 16 residues. As DNA, the CDR3 is TGTGCCAGCAGCTTAATGGGTCGGACAGGGGCCAACGTCCTGACTTTC. Translated: CASSLMGRTGANVLTF.

This clonotype was recorded a few times. The rearrangement joins TRBV30 to TRBJ2-1; D gene unclear. This CDR3 comprises 13 residues. V gave up 2 bases and J gave up 7 bases, with 12 bases separating them. Germline-derived CDR1 and CDR2 are GTSNPN and SVGIG (reference sequence). CDR3: CAWSPGRDNEQFF. The DNA for the CDR3 is TGTGCCTGGAGTCCAGGTAGGGATAATGAGCAGTTCTTC. The full variable domain, completed using reference TRBV30 and TRBJ2-1, is SQTIHQWPATLVQPVGSPLSLECTVEGTSNPNLYWYRQAAGRGLQLLFYSVGIGQISSEVPQNLSASRPQDRQFILSSKKLLLSDSGFYLCAWSPGRDNEQFFGPGTRLTVL.

V and J are TRBV21-1 and TRBJ2-5; the table's D call TRBD1 went unverified against the DNA. TRBV21-1 is a documented pseudogene. This CDR3 comprises 18 residues. The CDR3, as DNA: TGTGCCAGCAGCAAAGCCTTGAGGCAGGGGGCGCGCGGCGAGACCCAGTACTTC. It specifies CASSKALRQGARGETQYF.

This clonotype was seen at least ten times. The gene calls are TRBV7-2 and TRBJ2-3, with D unclear. The ends were cut back, 2 bases at V and 4 bases at J, with 13 bases in the middle. The CDR3 contains 15 residues. Germline V gives CDR1 SGHTA, CDR2 FQGNSA. The CDR3 DNA follows: TGTGCCAGCAGCTTAAACACTTCCCCCCCAGATACGCAGTATTTT. This translates into CASSLNTSPPDTQYF.

This clonotype was observed a few times. The chain uses TRBV12-3 or TRBV12-4 and TRBJ2-5; 12 bases align to TRBD2. The V segment lost 3 bases and the J segment 2 bases; nucleotides outside the gene matches: 10. This CDR3 comprises 18 residues. The chain's CDR3 is CASSFLVGLAGIQETQYF. The CDR3 region has the DNA TGTGCCAGCAGTTTCTTGGTTGGACTAGCGGGGATTCAAGAGACCCAGTACTTC.

The rearrangement uses TRBV4-3 and TRBJ2-7; no definite D call. With 0 bases removed from V and 0 bases from J, the gap between germline ends came to 6 bases. Germline CDR1 is LGHNA and CDR2 is YSLEER. The CDR3 contains 14 residues. The CDR3 sequence is CASSQDRSSYEQYF. CDR3 DNA: TGCGCCAGCAGCCAAGATAGGAGCTCCTACGAGCAGTACTTC.

This clonotype was observed a few times. The rearrangement joins TRBV4-3 to TRBJ2-1, with 10 bases lining up with TRBD2. The V segment lost 0 bases and the J segment 7 bases; nucleotides outside the gene matches: 9. This CDR3 is built from 17 residues. Germline V CDR1 and CDR2: LGHNA, YSLEER. The CDR3 here is CASSQEWTGTSVNEQFF. The CDR3 DNA is TGCGCCAGCAGCCAAGAATGGACAGGGACTAGCGTGAATGAGCAGTTCTTC.

This clonotype was counted at least ten times. The CDR3 region has the DNA TGTGCCAGCAGACCCCGCACAGGGGGCGCTGAGGTTTTTGGTGGCTACACCTTC. Amino acids: CASRPRTGGAEVFGGYTF. The chain employs TRBV27 and TRBJ1-2; the match to TRBD1 covers 9 bases. The CDR3 consists of 18 residues. Germline CDR1 reads MNHEY; CDR2 reads SMNVEV (reference sequence). The V gene end was trimmed by 6 bases and the J gene end by 7 bases; junction bases not matched to a gene: 21.

This chain connects TRBV7-9 to TRBJ2-7; D perhaps matches TRBD1 (6 bases). The CDR3 length is 15 residues. V shed 5 bases and J shed 0 bases, with 14 bases lying between them. The germline V gene has CDR1 SEHNR and CDR2 FQNEAQ (reference sequence). In nucleotides, the CDR3 is TGTGCCAGCAGCCCCCGAGGGACACCCTCCTACGAGCAGTACTTC. Protein product: CASSPRGTPSYEQYF.

V usage is TRBV7-2 and J usage is TRBJ1-4; weak D call: TRBD1 (5 bases). The V end lost 1 base, the J end lost 5 bases, and 11 bases lay between the germline ends. The CDR3 loop spans 15 amino acids. From germline, CDR1 is SGHTA and CDR2 FQGNSA. The CDR3 reads CASSLVRAVNEKLFF. The DNA for the CDR3 is TGTGCCAGCAGCTTAGTCAGGGCGGTCAATGAAAAACTGTTTTTT.

This clonotype was detected many times. The CDR3 protein is CAISRRDSDFHEQYF. CDR3 in DNA: TGTGCCATCAGTAGACGGGACAGCGATTTTCACGAGCAGTACTTC. This chain joins TRBV10-3 and TRBJ2-7; TRBD1 matches 7 bases. Germline V gene sequence: CDR1 ENHRY, CDR2 SYGVKD. Unmatched junction bases numbered 12, after V lost 5 bases and J lost 5 bases. The CDR3 has 15 residues.

A few counts support this clonotype. This chain uses TRBV6-6 with TRBJ2-1; D uncertain. Deletions cut 2 bases from V and 1 base from J, with 9 bases between. The germline V gene has CDR1 MNHNY and CDR2 SVGAGI (reference sequence). This CDR3 region has 15 residues. CDR3 sequence: CASSYVILSYNEQFF. The CDR3 DNA follows: TGTGCCAGCAGTTACGTGATCCTATCCTACAATGAGCAGTTCTTC.

V usage is TRBV4-1 and J usage is TRBJ1-1, with D uncertain. The CDR3 runs 15 residues. Looked up from germline, CDR1 is MGHRA and CDR2 is YSYEKL. V gave up 0 bases and J gave up 7 bases, with 15 bases separating them. In DNA form, the CDR3 reads TGCGCCAGCAGCCAAGATGTCCAGTTGCCCCGTGAAGCTTTCTTT. The encoded protein is CASSQDVQLPREAFF.

V usage is TRBV20-1 and J usage is TRBJ2-1; D ambiguous. The CDR3 extends over 16 amino acids. V was shortened by 3 bases and J by 6 bases, with 21 bases between the two germline ends. Germline V gene lookup returns CDR1 DFQATT and CDR2 SNEGSKA (reference sequence). The CDR3 sequence is CSASTKGHPRLNEQFF. The CDR3 DNA sequence: TGCAGTGCTAGCACCAAGGGCCACCCAAGACTCAATGAGCAGTTCTTC.

There are many counts of this clonotype. This rearrangement joins TRBV14 to TRBJ1-1; no clear D. Germline V gives CDR1 SGHDN, CDR2 FVKESK. CDR3 length equals 15 residues. Trimming took off 2 bases at V and 0 bases at J, with 10 bases between the two ends. The CDR3 here is CASSQFKEMNTEAFF. CDR3 DNA: TGTGCCAGCAGCCAATTTAAAGAGATGAACACTGAAGCTTTCTTT.

This clonotype was seen repeatedly, ten times or more. This rearrangement joins TRBV9 to TRBJ2-1; D gene unclear. Germline V gene data show CDR1 as SGDLS and CDR2 as YYNGEE. Trimming took 4 bases from V and 0 from J, leaving 11 bases between them. CDR3 size: 15 residues. The CDR3 DNA sequence: TGTGCCAGCAGCCAAGACGGCAGCTCCTACAATGAGCAGTTCTTC. Protein: CASSQDGSSYNEQFF.

This clonotype showed up just a few times. The chain recombines TRBV2 with TRBJ1-5; D gene uncertain. Germline values: CDR1 SNHLY, CDR2 FYNNEI. V was trimmed by 8 bases and J by 1 base, leaving 12 bases between them. The CDR3 is made up of 14 amino acids. The CDR3 loop reads CASRSGWSNQPQHF. The CDR3 region has the DNA TGTGCCAGCCGGTCCGGGTGGAGCAATCAGCCCCAGCATTTT.

This clonotype was recorded at least ten times. The gene calls are TRBV7-9 and TRBJ2-3; 8 bases line up with TRBD1. The CDR3 sequence is 15 residues long. Germline values: CDR1 SEHNR, CDR2 FQNEAQ (reference sequence). With V trimmed by 5 bases and J by 3 bases, 7 bases remained unmatched. The CDR3 spells CASSPRQGWTDTQYF. The DNA of the CDR3 is TGTGCCAGCAGCCCTCGACAGGGGTGGACAGATACGCAGTATTTT.

In regard to this clonotype: A read error may be the cause here, since a much bigger clone is one base away. The V and J genes are TRBV7-2 and TRBJ2-2; D remains ambiguous. The CDR3 is 12 amino acids. Looked up from germline, CDR1 is SGHTA and CDR2 is FQGNSA. Deletions cut 6 bases from V and 0 bases from J, with 2 bases between. The CDR3 bases are TGTGCCAGCAGATCGAACACCGGGGAGCTGTTTTTT. It codes for CASRSNTGELFF.

The rearrangement uses TRBV2 and TRBJ2-4; 7 nucleotides agree with TRBD1. Germline loops: CDR1 SNHLY, CDR2 FYNNEI. Unmatched junction bases numbered 9, after V lost 6 bases and J lost 1 base. This CDR3 region has 16 residues. The DNA for the CDR3 is TGTGCCAGCAGAGGAACCAGACAGGGCGCCAAAAACATTCAGTACTTC. Translation: CASRGTRQGAKNIQYF. Variable domain in full (rest from reference TRBV2 and TRBJ2-4): EPEVTQTPSHQVTQMGQEVILRCVPISNHLYFYWYRQILGQKVEFLVSFYNNEISEKSEIFDDQFSVERPDGSNFTLKIRSTKLEDSAMYFCASRGTRQGAKNIQYFGAGTRLSVL.